These 3 T cell receptor beta chains were sequenced from one sample in a study of shared clonotypes between healthy human individuals. The protocol was immunoSEQ multiplex PCR, while the TCRdb copy is restricted to in-frame clones and leaves out a portion. The sample holds 1.4 million to 1.5 million clones, over 95% seen once. The sequenced sample was naive CD4+ T cells sorted from blood. Subset here: CD45RA+ positively selected. The receptors here all came from a man younger than 40 in good health.

V gene TRBV11-1 combines with J gene TRBJ2-7; 8 bases fit TRBD2. The V segment lost 5 bases and the J segment 10 bases; nucleotides outside the gene matches: 16. The CDR3 spans 15 residues. The V gene's germline CDR1 is SGHAT and CDR2 FQDESV (reference sequence). CDR3 bases: TGTGCCAGCAGCCAAACCCGGAGCGGGGGCGGCGTACAGTACTTC. Encoded protein: CASSQTRSGGGVQYF.

The rearrangement links TRBV28 to TRBJ1-5; D gene uncertain. From germline, CDR1 is MDHEN and CDR2 SYDVKM. The CDR3 length is 14 residues. The V end lost 2 bases, the J end lost 4 bases, and 9 bases lay between the germline ends. CDR3 nucleotides: TGTGCCAGCAGTTTACGCCGGACTAATCAGCCCCAGCATTTT. Translated, it gives CASSLRRTNQPQHF.

The chain joins TRBV4-1 to TRBJ2-6, with D possibly being TRBD1 (5 bases). Germline V gene lookup returns CDR1 MGHRA and CDR2 YSYEKL. This CDR3 contains 16 residues. V lost 0 bases to trimming and J lost 2 bases, with 8 bases between them. The CDR3 is CASSQDRAAGANVLTF. The CDR3 DNA reads TGCGCCAGCAGCCAAGACAGGGCGGCTGGGGCCAACGTCCTGACTTTC.